This T cell receptor (beta chain) was observed in a study of OX40 agonist ivuxolimab in advanced cancers. Findings and caveats of the study: Some of the lowest clonal expansion was seen in partial responders at 0.1-3.0 mg/kg. Among T cells, CD8+ cells averaged more expanded clones than CD4+ cells.

Data came from immunoSEQ multiplex PCR; TCRdb stores just in-frame clones and leaves some out. The sample lists 67,000 or so clones, approximately 86% seen once, with about 1% in the top ten. Trimming cost V 3 bases and J 6 bases; bases outside gene matches: 11. The germline V gene has CDR1 LNHDA and CDR2 SQIVND (reference sequence). CDR3 length: 16 residues. As regards this clone: Antigen unknown.

The sequencing used CD4+ or CD8+ T cells sorted from blood, collected in a trial of the OX40 agonist ivuxolimab. The TCR was taken from an adult with an advanced solid tumor such as melanoma, head and neck, liver or kidney cancer. The chain employs TRBV19 and TRBJ2-7; 10 positions agree with TRBD2. The CDR3 spells CASSIEAGGPQGEQYF. Written as DNA, the CDR3 is TGTGCCAGTAGTATCGAAGCGGGAGGGCCTCAAGGCGAGCAGTACTTC. The entire variable domain, with the rest obtained from reference TRBV19 and TRBJ2-7, is as follows: DGGITQSPKYLFRKEGQNVTLSCEQNLNHDAMYWYRQDPGQGLRLIYYSQIVNDFQKGDIAEGYSVSREKKESFPLTVTSAQKNPTAFYLCASSIEAGGPQGEQYFGPGTRLTVT.